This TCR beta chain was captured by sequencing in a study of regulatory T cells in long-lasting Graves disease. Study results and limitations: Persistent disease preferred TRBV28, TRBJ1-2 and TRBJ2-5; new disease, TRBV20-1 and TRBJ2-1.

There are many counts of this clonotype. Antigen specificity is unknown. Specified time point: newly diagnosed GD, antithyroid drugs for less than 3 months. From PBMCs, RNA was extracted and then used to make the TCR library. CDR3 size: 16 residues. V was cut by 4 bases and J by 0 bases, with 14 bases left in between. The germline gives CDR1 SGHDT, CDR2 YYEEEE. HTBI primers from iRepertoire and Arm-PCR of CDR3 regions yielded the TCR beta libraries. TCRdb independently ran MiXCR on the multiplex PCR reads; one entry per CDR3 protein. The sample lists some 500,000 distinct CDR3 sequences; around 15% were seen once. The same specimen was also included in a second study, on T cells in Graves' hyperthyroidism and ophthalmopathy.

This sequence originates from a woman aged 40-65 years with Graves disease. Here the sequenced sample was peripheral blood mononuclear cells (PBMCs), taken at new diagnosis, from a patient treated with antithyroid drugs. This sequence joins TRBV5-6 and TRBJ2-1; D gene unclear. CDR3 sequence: CASSTLGEASYNEQFF. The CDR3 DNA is TGTGCCAGCAGCACCCTTGGAGAGGCCTCCTACAATGAGCAGTTCTTC.